One sample yielded the 2 T cell receptor beta chains listed below, sequenced in a study of shared clonotypes between healthy human individuals. The table came from immunoSEQ multiplex PCR; TCRdb's copy has only in-frame clones and leaves some out. Here the sample spans 980,000 or so clones, 76% being singletons. Sequencing was done on a sample of memory CD4+ T cells sorted from blood. Stated subset: CD45RA-negative fraction. The receptors stem from a young man in good health.

The rearrangement uses TRBV4-3 and TRBJ2-4; D not certain. There are 16 residues in the CDR3. V was pared by 0 bases and J by 0 bases, with 9 bases between. CDR1 and CDR2 (germline): LGHNA, YSLEER. The CDR3 region is CASSQDSEVAKNIQYF. As DNA, the CDR3 is TGCGCCAGCAGCCAAGATTCCGAGGTAGCCAAAAACATTCAGTACTTC.

V usage is TRBV5-4 and J usage is TRBJ1-1, with D perhaps TRBD1 (6 bases). The V end lost 4 bases, the J end lost 2 bases, and 21 bases lay between the germline ends. CDR3 size: 17 residues. Germline lookup yields CDR1 SGHNT and CDR2 YYREEE (reference sequence). CDR3 amino acids: CASSTPPGRGANTEAFF. For the CDR3, the DNA is TGTGCCAGCAGCACACCTCCTGGGCGGGGGGCAAACACTGAAGCTTTCTTT. Filled out from reference TRBV5-4 and TRBJ1-1, the complete variable domain reads ETGVTQSPTHLIKTRGQQVTLRCSSQSGHNTVSWYQQALGQGPQFIFQYYREEENGRGNFPPRFSGLQFPNYSSELNVNALELDDSALYLCASSTPPGRGANTEAFFGQGTRLTVV.